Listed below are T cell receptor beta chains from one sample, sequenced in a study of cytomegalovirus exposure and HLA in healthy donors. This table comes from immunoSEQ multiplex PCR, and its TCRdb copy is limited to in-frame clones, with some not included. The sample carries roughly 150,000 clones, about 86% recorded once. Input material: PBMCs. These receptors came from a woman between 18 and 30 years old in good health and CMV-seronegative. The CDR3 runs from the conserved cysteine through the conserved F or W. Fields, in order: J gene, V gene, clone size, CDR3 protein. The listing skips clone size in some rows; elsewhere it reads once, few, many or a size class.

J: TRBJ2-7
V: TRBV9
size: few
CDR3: CASSVDWSITYEQYF

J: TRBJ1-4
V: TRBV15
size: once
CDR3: CATSSNAPDSTNEKLFF

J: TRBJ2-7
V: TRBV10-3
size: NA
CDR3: CAISEIDRMKDEQYF

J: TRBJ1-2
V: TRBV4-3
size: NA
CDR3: CASSPGRVLPYYGYTF

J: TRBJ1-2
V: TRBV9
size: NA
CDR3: CASAWDPQGASPGYTF

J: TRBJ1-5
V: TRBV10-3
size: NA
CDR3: CAISESGPTNQPQHF

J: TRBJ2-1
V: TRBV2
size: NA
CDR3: CASRFRTSGYNEQFF

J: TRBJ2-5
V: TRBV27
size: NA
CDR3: CASSFSGSQTQYF

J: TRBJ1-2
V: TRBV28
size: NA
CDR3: CASTNAGTGKEFYGYTF

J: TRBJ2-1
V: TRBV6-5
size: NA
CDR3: CASKYGRRGGNEQFF

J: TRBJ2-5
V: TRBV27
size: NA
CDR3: CASSSASTGTRGETQYF

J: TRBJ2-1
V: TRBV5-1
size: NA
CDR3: CASSLAGGTYNEQFF

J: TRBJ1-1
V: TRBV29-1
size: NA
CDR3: CSARYRGNEAFF

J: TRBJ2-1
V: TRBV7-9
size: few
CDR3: CASSRREYNEQFF

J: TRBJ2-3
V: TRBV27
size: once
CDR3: CASSFVGSGRGNTQYF

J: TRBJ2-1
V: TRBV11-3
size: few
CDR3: CASSVGLNEQFF

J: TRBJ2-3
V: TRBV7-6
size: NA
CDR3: CASSPLAGIPDTQYF

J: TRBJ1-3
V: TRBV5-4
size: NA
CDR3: CASSEGQGNTIYF

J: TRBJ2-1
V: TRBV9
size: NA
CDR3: CASSVLGQSVYNEQFF

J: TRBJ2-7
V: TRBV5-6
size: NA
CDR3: CASSYRDRGPYEQYF

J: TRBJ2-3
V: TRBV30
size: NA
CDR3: CAWSIGTPGEDTQYF

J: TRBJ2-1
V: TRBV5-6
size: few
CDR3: CASSRLGPGQGDNEQFF

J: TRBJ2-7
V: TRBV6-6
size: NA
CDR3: CASRRLDLGEQYF

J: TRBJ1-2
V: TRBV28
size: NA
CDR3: CASSPGQGADYGYTF

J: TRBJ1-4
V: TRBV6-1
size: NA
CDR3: CASSLGQVNEKLFF

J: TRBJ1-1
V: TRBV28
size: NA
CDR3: CASRELGSSNTEAFF

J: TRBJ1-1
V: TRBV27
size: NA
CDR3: CASSLSPSISEAFF

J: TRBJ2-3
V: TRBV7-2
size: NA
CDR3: CASSSPGLAGVTDTQYF

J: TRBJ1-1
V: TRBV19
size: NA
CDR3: CASSIVRKGINLAGTEAFF

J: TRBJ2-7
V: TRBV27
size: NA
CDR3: CASRSVGGARYEQYF

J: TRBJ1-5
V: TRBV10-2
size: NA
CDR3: CASTESTGASNQPQHF

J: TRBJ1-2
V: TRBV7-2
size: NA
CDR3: CASSGGLEGTYNGYTF